This entry describes one TCR beta chain. These data belong to a study of blood T cell repertoires in COVID-19. Study summary: Samples representing acute and convalescent COVID-19 were sourced from the United States, Italy and Spain. The analysed material was cDNA or gDNA that came from T cells, B-cell-depleted T cells, or PBMCs.

Original processing methods: Amplification of reference gene primers provided the estimated nucleated cell counts. Using immunoSEQ multiplex PCR, the repertoire was profiled, and TCRdb retains in-frame clones only, with some absent. Clone size and V and J calls were adopted from that table, with D and trimming inferred from the DNA. This sample yields about 26,000 clones, of which around 87% are seen a single time; roughly 13% belongs to the top ten. Germline V CDR1 and CDR2: LGHNA, YNFKEQ. V was shortened by 3 bases and J by 0 bases, with 12 bases between the two germline ends. The CDR3 extends over 15 amino acids.

The TCR sequence derives from a human donor in a cohort sampled during active COVID-19. The donor label of this sample is uncertain. This rearrangement joins TRBV4-2 to TRBJ2-7, with D maybe TRBD1 (6 bases). The sample taken for sequencing was peripheral blood. CDR3 nucleotide sequence: TGTGCCAGCAGCCAGCCGACAGGAGGCTCCTACGAGCAGTACTTC. Translation gives CASSQPTGGSYEQYF.